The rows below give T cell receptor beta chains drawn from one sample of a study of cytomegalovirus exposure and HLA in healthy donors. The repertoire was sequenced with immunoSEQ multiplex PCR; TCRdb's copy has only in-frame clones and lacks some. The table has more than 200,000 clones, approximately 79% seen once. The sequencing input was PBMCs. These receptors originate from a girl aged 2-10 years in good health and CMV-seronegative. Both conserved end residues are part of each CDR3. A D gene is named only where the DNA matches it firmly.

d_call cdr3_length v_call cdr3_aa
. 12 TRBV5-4 CASSRYSDTQYF
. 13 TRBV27 CASSLQGHETQYF
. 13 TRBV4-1 CASSQVGTYEQYF
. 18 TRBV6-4 CASIGGPTGTRNYNEQFF
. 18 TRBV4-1 CASSQDRTGSISFYGYTF
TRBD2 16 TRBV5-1 CASSLEAGGSYNEQFF
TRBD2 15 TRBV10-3 CAISEVSGRGNEQFF
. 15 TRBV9 CASSDSDFATGELFF
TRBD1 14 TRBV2 CASSTDRGDYGYTF
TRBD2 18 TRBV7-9 CASSSQIRRGGNLDTQYF
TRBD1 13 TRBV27 CASSSDRGYGYTF